Listed below are T cell receptor beta chains from one sample, sequenced in a study of blood T cells in healthy people across ages. Using its own MiXCR run on the 5' RACE reads, TCRdb lists one record per CDR3 protein. This sample has approximately 290,000 distinct CDR3 sequences; 27% occur once, and the top ten carry roughly 30%. The sample comprised blood. The origin of the receptors is a woman aged 70-85 years in good health. CDR3s include the opening cysteine and the closing phenylalanine or tryptophan. D genes are given only for firm matches. Some rows mark clone size as missing; the rest say once, few, many or name a class of expanded clone.

abundance: .; j_gene: TRBJ2-2; v_gene: TRBV10-3; d_gene: .; CDR3nt: TGTGCCATCAGTGAGCGCGGGGGCCGGGAGCTGTTTTTT; CDR3aa: CAISERGGRELFF
abundance: few; j_gene: TRBJ2-1; v_gene: TRBV11-2; d_gene: .; CDR3nt: TGTGCCAGCAGCTTAGGGGTACTATCCTACAATGAGCAGTTCTTC; CDR3aa: CASSLGVLSYNEQFF
abundance: few; j_gene: TRBJ2-5; v_gene: TRBV29-1; d_gene: .; CDR3nt: TGCAGCATATCCGACACCGGGACGGTCCAAGAGACCCAGTACTTC; CDR3aa: CSISDTGTVQETQYF
abundance: few; j_gene: TRBJ1-2; v_gene: TRBV5-1; d_gene: .; CDR3nt: TGCGCCAGCAGCTTGGGTTCAGCTGTGCCTGGCTACACCTTC; CDR3aa: CASSLGSAVPGYTF
abundance: .; j_gene: TRBJ2-2; v_gene: TRBV15; d_gene: TRBD2; CDR3nt: TGTGCCACCAGCAGTAGTAGCGGGTTACGCTCAACCGGGGAGCTGTTTTTT; CDR3aa: CATSSSSGLRSTGELFF
abundance: .; j_gene: TRBJ2-6; v_gene: TRBV3-1; d_gene: .; CDR3nt: TGTGCCAGCAACCGGACAAATTTACTGAACTCTGGGGCCAACGTCCTGACTTTC; CDR3aa: CASNRTNLLNSGANVLTF
abundance: .; j_gene: TRBJ2-3; v_gene: TRBV5-1; d_gene: .; CDR3nt: TGCGCCAGCAGCTTGCAGGGTGTGGCAGATACGCAGTATTTT; CDR3aa: CASSLQGVADTQYF
abundance: few; j_gene: TRBJ2-1; v_gene: TRBV7-2; d_gene: .; CDR3nt: TGTGCCAGCAGGGGAGGATTAGCCTCAGCCAATGAGCAGTTCTTC; CDR3aa: CASRGGLASANEQFF
abundance: .; j_gene: TRBJ2-1; v_gene: TRBV7-2; d_gene: TRBD2; CDR3nt: TGTGCCAGCAGCTTCCGACTAGCGGGAAACAAGGAGCAGTTCTTC; CDR3aa: CASSFRLAGNKEQFF
abundance: .; j_gene: TRBJ2-1; v_gene: TRBV6-2/TRBV6-3; d_gene: .; CDR3nt: TGTGCCAGCAGTTACGACTCGCCCCTCTGGGATGAGCAGTTCTTC; CDR3aa: CASSYDSPLWDEQFF
abundance: .; j_gene: TRBJ1-4; v_gene: TRBV21-1; d_gene: .; CDR3nt: TGTGCCAGCAGCAAAACCAATGGGGAGGCCCGGGAAACTAATGAAAAACTGTTTTTT; CDR3aa: CASSKTNGEARETNEKLFF
abundance: few; j_gene: TRBJ2-3; v_gene: TRBV9; d_gene: TRBD2; CDR3nt: TGTGCCAGCAGCGTAACCGGGAGGGTTGCCACAGATACGCAGTATTTT; CDR3aa: CASSVTGRVATDTQYF
abundance: few; j_gene: TRBJ2-7; v_gene: TRBV25-1; d_gene: .; CDR3nt: TGTGCCAGCAGTGCGACCACGGTGCAGTACTTC; CDR3aa: CASSATTVQYF
abundance: .; j_gene: TRBJ2-1; v_gene: TRBV11-2; d_gene: .; CDR3nt: TGTGCCAGCAGCTTAGAGGCTAGCTCCTACAATGAGCAGTTCTTC; CDR3aa: CASSLEASSYNEQFF
abundance: .; j_gene: TRBJ2-1; v_gene: TRBV20-1; d_gene: .; CDR3nt: TGCAGTCCCCTGGTCTATTACAATGAGCAGTTCTTC; CDR3aa: CSPLVYYNEQFF
abundance: .; j_gene: TRBJ1-1; v_gene: TRBV11-2; d_gene: .; CDR3nt: TGTGCCAGCAGCTTACAGCTGGACATTAACACTGAAGCTTTCTTT; CDR3aa: CASSLQLDINTEAFF
abundance: .; j_gene: TRBJ1-2; v_gene: TRBV12-3/TRBV12-4; d_gene: TRBD1; CDR3nt: TGTGCCAGCAGTTCCCGGACAGGTTTGGGCTATGGCTACACCTTC; CDR3aa: CASSSRTGLGYGYTF
abundance: many; j_gene: TRBJ1-4; v_gene: TRBV28; d_gene: .; CDR3nt: TGTGCCAGCAGGCCAGGGGCAACTAATGAAAAACTGTTTTTT; CDR3aa: CASRPGATNEKLFF
abundance: .; j_gene: TRBJ2-7; v_gene: TRBV12-3/TRBV12-4; d_gene: .; CDR3nt: TGTGCCAGCAGGTCTTTGGACAGTGCGTACGAGCAGTACTTC; CDR3aa: CASRSLDSAYEQYF
abundance: once; j_gene: TRBJ2-1; v_gene: TRBV7-3; d_gene: .; CDR3nt: TGTGCCAGCAGCCCCACACACGGCGGTCGACTAGGGGAGCAGTTCTTC; CDR3aa: CASSPTHGGRLGEQFF
abundance: .; j_gene: TRBJ2-1; v_gene: TRBV12-3/TRBV12-4; d_gene: TRBD2; CDR3nt: TGTGCCAGCAACCTTGGGACTAGATCTTCCAATGAGCAGTTCTTC; CDR3aa: CASNLGTRSSNEQFF
abundance: .; j_gene: TRBJ1-4; v_gene: TRBV7-9; d_gene: TRBD1; CDR3nt: TGTGCCAGCAGCTCCCTCGGGACAGGGCGAGAAAAACTGTTTTTT; CDR3aa: CASSSLGTGREKLFF
abundance: once; j_gene: TRBJ2-6; v_gene: TRBV7-9; d_gene: TRBD2; CDR3nt: TGTGCCAGCAGCTGGGGACTAGCGGGAGGACCTTCTGGGGCCAACGTCCTGACTTTC; CDR3aa: CASSWGLAGGPSGANVLTF
abundance: .; j_gene: TRBJ2-7; v_gene: TRBV7-2; d_gene: .; CDR3nt: TGTGCCAGCGTGACTTTGGAGGGCGATATATCCTACGAGCAGTACTTC; CDR3aa: CASVTLEGDISYEQYF
abundance: few; j_gene: TRBJ1-1; v_gene: TRBV4-2; d_gene: .; CDR3nt: TGTGCCAGCAGCCAAGAAGGGAGGGGGACCTTCCTCAGGAACACTGAAGCTTTCTTT; CDR3aa: CASSQEGRGTFLRNTEAFF
abundance: many; j_gene: TRBJ1-2; v_gene: TRBV20-1; d_gene: .; CDR3nt: TGCAGGGCGAGGGACGGTGGATCCTATGGCTACACCTTC; CDR3aa: CRARDGGSYGYTF
abundance: few; j_gene: TRBJ2-7; v_gene: TRBV29-1; d_gene: .; CDR3nt: TGCAGCGTTGAAAGTTCGAGCTACGAGCAGTACTTC; CDR3aa: CSVESSSYEQYF
abundance: .; j_gene: TRBJ1-1; v_gene: TRBV6-5; d_gene: .; CDR3nt: TGTGCCAGCAGATCGGGTGGGAAGAACACTGAAGCTTTCTTT; CDR3aa: CASRSGGKNTEAFF
abundance: many; j_gene: TRBJ2-3; v_gene: TRBV11-1; d_gene: TRBD2; CDR3nt: TGTGCCAGCAGCTTAAGTCAGGCTAGCGGGATGAATACGCAGTATTTT; CDR3aa: CASSLSQASGMNTQYF
abundance: few; j_gene: TRBJ2-5; v_gene: TRBV3-1; d_gene: TRBD2; CDR3nt: TGTGCCAGCAGCCAAAATAGCGGGAGAGTACAGACCCAGTACTTC; CDR3aa: CASSQNSGRVQTQYF
abundance: .; j_gene: TRBJ2-2; v_gene: TRBV5-1; d_gene: .; CDR3nt: TGCGCCAGCAGCTTGGCTGGGGGCGACACCGGGGAGCTGTTTTTT; CDR3aa: CASSLAGGDTGELFF
abundance: many; j_gene: TRBJ1-4; v_gene: TRBV5-1; d_gene: .; CDR3nt: TGCGCCAGCAGCAGGGGGTCAACTAATGAAAAACTGTTTTTT; CDR3aa: CASSRGSTNEKLFF
abundance: few; j_gene: TRBJ2-1; v_gene: TRBV18; d_gene: .; CDR3nt: TGTGCCAGCTCACCCATTTTGGGCAGGCCGAATGAGCAGTTCTTC; CDR3aa: CASSPILGRPNEQFF
abundance: .; j_gene: TRBJ1-4; v_gene: TRBV6-1; d_gene: .; CDR3nt: TGTGCCAGCAGTGTTAATTCCGCAAGCTCTAATGAAAAACTGTTTTTT; CDR3aa: CASSVNSASSNEKLFF
abundance: few; j_gene: TRBJ2-7; v_gene: TRBV7-9; d_gene: TRBD2; CDR3nt: TGTGCCAGCAGCGGACAAGTACTAGCGACCAACGAGCAGCACTTC; CDR3aa: CASSGQVLATNEQHF
abundance: .; j_gene: TRBJ2-5; v_gene: TRBV28; d_gene: .; CDR3nt: TGTGCCAGCAGTTTACCGCGGCCGGAGACCCAGTACTTC; CDR3aa: CASSLPRPETQYF
abundance: .; j_gene: TRBJ2-1; v_gene: TRBV20-1; d_gene: .; CDR3nt: TGCAGTGCCTTCCCCCTTCAGACAGGTTCTTACAATGAGCAGTTCTTC; CDR3aa: CSAFPLQTGSYNEQFF
abundance: .; j_gene: TRBJ2-5; v_gene: TRBV7-6; d_gene: TRBD2; CDR3nt: TGTGCCAGCAGCTCCTCGACTAGCGGCCAAGAGACCCAGTACTTC; CDR3aa: CASSSSTSGQETQYF
abundance: many; j_gene: TRBJ1-1; v_gene: TRBV29-1; d_gene: .; CDR3nt: TGCAGCGTTGATGGGGACGGATACACTGAAGCTTTCTTT; CDR3aa: CSVDGDGYTEAFF
abundance: .; j_gene: TRBJ1-5; v_gene: TRBV6-6; d_gene: .; CDR3nt: TGTGCCAGCAGTCCAGGGAGGGGCGGCAATCAGCCCCAGCATTTT; CDR3aa: CASSPGRGGNQPQHF
abundance: .; j_gene: TRBJ2-6; v_gene: TRBV10-3; d_gene: .; CDR3nt: TGTGCCATCAGTGAACGGGGCTCTGGGGCCAACGTCCTGACTTTC; CDR3aa: CAISERGSGANVLTF
abundance: once; j_gene: TRBJ2-5; v_gene: TRBV5-1; d_gene: .; CDR3nt: TGCGCCAGCAGCTTTCGTTTGGCGGGGATAGAGACCCAGTACTTC; CDR3aa: CASSFRLAGIETQYF
abundance: few; j_gene: TRBJ1-1; v_gene: TRBV7-9; d_gene: .; CDR3nt: TGTGCCAGCAGCTTCGGCGGTCCGGCCACTGAAGCTTTCTTT; CDR3aa: CASSFGGPATEAFF
abundance: .; j_gene: TRBJ2-7; v_gene: TRBV3-1; d_gene: .; CDR3nt: TGTGCCAGCAGCCAAGATAAGGGACCTACTCTCGTTGCCTACGAGCAGTACTTC; CDR3aa: CASSQDKGPTLVAYEQYF
abundance: few; j_gene: TRBJ1-2; v_gene: TRBV4-3; d_gene: TRBD1; CDR3nt: TGCGCCAGCAGCCATCTCAGACAGGGGGCGGGGAACTATGGCTACACCTTC; CDR3aa: CASSHLRQGAGNYGYTF
abundance: .; j_gene: TRBJ2-7; v_gene: TRBV9; d_gene: .; CDR3nt: TGTGCCAGCAGCACCGACTCGGGACCCATCTACGAGCAGTACTTC; CDR3aa: CASSTDSGPIYEQYF
abundance: few; j_gene: TRBJ1-6; v_gene: TRBV28; d_gene: .; CDR3nt: TGTGCCAGCAGTTTAAGCCATTCACCCCTCCACTTT; CDR3aa: CASSLSHSPLHF
abundance: .; j_gene: TRBJ1-4; v_gene: TRBV7-2; d_gene: .; CDR3nt: TGTGCCAGCAGCTTAGTTGGGATGAATGAAAAACTGTTTTTT; CDR3aa: CASSLVGMNEKLFF
abundance: few; j_gene: TRBJ2-2; v_gene: TRBV5-1; d_gene: .; CDR3nt: TGCGCCAGCGCGGGCACCTCGAACACCGGGGAGCTGTTTTTT; CDR3aa: CASAGTSNTGELFF
abundance: .; j_gene: TRBJ2-1; v_gene: TRBV7-2; d_gene: .; CDR3nt: TGTGCCAGCAGCTTAGATATCGGCCAATACAATGAGCAGTTCTTC; CDR3aa: CASSLDIGQYNEQFF
abundance: .; j_gene: TRBJ2-1; v_gene: TRBV5-1; d_gene: .; CDR3nt: TGCGCCAGCAGCTTGTTTCTAGACAATGAGCAGTTCTTC; CDR3aa: CASSLFLDNEQFF
abundance: .; j_gene: TRBJ1-1; v_gene: TRBV7-2; d_gene: .; CDR3nt: TGTGCCAGCAGCTTCTCACGGGCTGAAGCTTTCTTT; CDR3aa: CASSFSRAEAFF
abundance: .; j_gene: TRBJ2-1; v_gene: TRBV7-9; d_gene: .; CDR3nt: TGTGCCAGCAGCTTAGCATCAGATGTCAATGAGCAGTTCTTC; CDR3aa: CASSLASDVNEQFF